The 26 T cell receptor beta chains presented below share a single source sample, sequenced in a study of T cell responses to AZD1222 COVID-19 vaccine. Assay used: immunoSEQ multiplex PCR; TCRdb lists only in-frame clones, some missing. The data hold 95,000 to 100,000 clones, with about 87% observed a single time. The material sequenced was peripheral blood, taken 28 days after the second AZD1222 dose. The receptors stem from an adult who received the AZD1222 COVID-19 vaccine.

The gene calls are TRBV6-5 and TRBJ2-1, with 9 bases lining up with TRBD1. The germline gives CDR1 MNHEY, CDR2 SVGAGI. The CDR3 loop spans 13 amino acids. The ends lost 7 bases at V and 10 bases at J; junction bases unmatched: 8. The CDR3 region is CASNRDRVEEQFF. As DNA, the CDR3 is TGTGCCAGCAACCGGGACAGGGTGGAAGAGCAGTTCTTC.

The gene calls are TRBV19 and TRBJ2-6, with 8 positions matching TRBD2. Germline values: CDR1 LNHDA, CDR2 SQIVND (reference sequence). V lost 3 bases, J lost 0 bases, and 4 bases stayed unmatched. CDR3 size: 17 residues. As DNA, the CDR3 is TGTGCCAGTAGTATGGGTAGCGGGAACTCTGGGGCCAACGTCCTGACTTTC. This sequence encodes CASSMGSGNSGANVLTF.

The V and J genes are TRBV6-2 or TRBV6-3 and TRBJ2-3; the D gene is possibly TRBD1 (6 bases). The CDR3 length is 15 residues. In germline, CDR1 is MNHEY, CDR2 SVGEGT. Between the trimmed V and J ends, which lost 5 bases and 2 bases, there was a span of 14 bases. The CDR3 reads CASSRSGADTDTQYF. The CDR3 DNA sequence: TGTGCCAGCAGTCGTTCAGGGGCCGACACAGATACGCAGTATTTT.

CDR3 residues: CASSPTLAGVRAQAKNIQYF. CDR3 bases: TGTGCCAGCAGCCCGACCCTAGCGGGAGTGAGGGCGCAAGCCAAAAACATTCAGTACTTC. This chain uses TRBV27 with TRBJ2-4, with 10 bases matching TRBD2. The germline V gene has CDR1 MNHEY and CDR2 SMNVEV (reference sequence). CDR3 length: 20 residues. With V trimmed by 6 bases and J by 0 bases, 17 bases remained unmatched.

This chain connects TRBV19 to TRBJ1-2; 7 positions match TRBD1. Trimming cost V 5 bases and J 9 bases; bases outside gene matches: 12. The CDR3 is 14 amino acids. Germline lookup yields CDR1 LNHDA and CDR2 SQIVND (reference sequence). The CDR3 nucleotides read TGTGCCAGTAGTCACCCGGACAGGAGGTCTCGCTACACCTTC. This codes for CASSHPDRRSRYTF. The full variable domain, in which reference TRBV19 and TRBJ1-2 provide the parts outside the CDR3, is DGGITQSPKYLFRKEGQNVTLSCEQNLNHDAMYWYRQDPGQGLRLIYYSQIVNDFQKGDIAEGYSVSREKKESFPLTVTSAQKNPTAFYLCASSHPDRRSRYTFGSGTRLTVV.

This chain connects TRBV7-9 to TRBJ1-1, with D unresolved. The V gene's germline CDR1 is SEHNR and CDR2 FQNEAQ (reference sequence). Trimming took 0 bases from V and 1 from J, leaving 9 bases between them. This CDR3 contains 15 residues. The CDR3 bases are TGTGCCAGCAGCTTAGCGCGGGCGCAGAACACTGAAGCTTTCTTT. This codes for CASSLARAQNTEAFF.

V usage is TRBV27 and J usage is TRBJ2-3; D is possibly TRBD2 (6 bases). The V end lost 6 bases, the J end lost 6 bases, and 13 bases lay between the germline ends. Germline V gene data show CDR1 as MNHEY and CDR2 as SMNVEV (reference sequence). The CDR3 loop spans 13 amino acids. The CDR3: CASSPRDSDTQYF. The DNA of the CDR3 is TGTGCCAGCAGCCCCAGGGACTCCGATACGCAGTATTTT.

The chain is built from TRBV4-1 and TRBJ2-2; D might be TRBD1 (5 bases). Between the trimmed V and J ends, which lost 5 bases and 1 base, there was a span of 14 bases. CDR1 and CDR2 from the germline V gene are MGHRA and YSYEKL. The CDR3 runs to 16 residues. CDR3 sequence reads: CASSGPTERNTGELFF. CDR3 coding DNA: TGCGCCAGCAGCGGCCCGACAGAGAGGAACACCGGGGAGCTGTTTTTT.

The rearrangement joins TRBV5-1 to TRBJ1-2; 8 bases map to TRBD1. With 4 bases clipped from V and 2 bases from J, the junction kept 4 bases outside the gene matches. CDR1 SGHRS and CDR2 YFSETQ come from the germline V gene. The CDR3 covers 14 residues. The CDR3 region is CASSPGTGNYGYTF. The CDR3 DNA is TGCGCCAGCAGCCCCGGGACAGGCAACTATGGCTACACCTTC.

V is TRBV4-1 and J is TRBJ2-2; D is unresolved. CDR1 and CDR2 from the germline V gene are MGHRA and YSYEKL. This CDR3 is 16 amino acids long. Trimming removed 3 bases from V and 5 bases from J, with 16 bases in between. The CDR3 loop is CASSQGLERATGELFF. CDR3 nucleotide sequence: TGCGCCAGCAGCCAGGGCCTAGAGAGAGCAACCGGGGAGCTGTTTTTT.

This clone was detected once. The CDR3 DNA sequence: TGTGCCAGCAGCTACCAAATCGTGAACACTGAAGCTTTCTTT. Translation: CASSYQIVNTEAFF. V is TRBV5-4 and J is TRBJ1-1; D remains unclear. V was clipped by 3 bases and J by 0 bases, with 9 bases between them. Germline CDR1 is SGHNT and CDR2 is YYREEE (reference sequence). This CDR3 is 14 amino acids long.

The chain links TRBV5-1 to TRBJ2-3; 9 bases align to TRBD2. Trimming at V came to 6 bases and at J to 2 bases, leaving 7 bases not matched to a gene. Germline V CDR1 and CDR2: SGHRS, YFSETQ. This CDR3 contains 15 residues. In DNA form, the CDR3 reads TGCGCCAGCACTCAAGCGGGGGGTCCCACAGATACGCAGTATTTT. Protein: CASTQAGGPTDTQYF.

The chain combines TRBV4-1 with TRBJ2-7; a possible D gene is TRBD1 (8 bases). Trimming shortened V by 4 bases and J by 6 bases, and 19 bases separated the two germline ends. This CDR3 comprises 15 residues. CDR1 MGHRA and CDR2 YSYEKL come from the germline V gene. The CDR3 DNA sequence: TGCGCCAGCAGCCTTCTAGGACAGGGAGGGTCCGAGCAGTACTTC. Translating it yields CASSLLGQGGSEQYF.

This clone was seen only once. V usage is TRBV12-3 or TRBV12-4 and J usage is TRBJ1-3; D ambiguous. Trimming pared 11 bases from V and 0 bases from J, leaving 11 bases between. This CDR3 spans 13 amino acids. The CDR3 spells CAVRARSGNTIYF. CDR3 in DNA: TGTGCCGTCCGGGCCCGCTCTGGAAACACCATATATTTT.

The CDR3 DNA is TGTGCCAGCAGCCCAGGGGTTAGCGGGAGGGTCTACGAGCAGTACTTC. Its protein is CASSPGVSGRVYEQYF. The chain links TRBV7-2 to TRBJ2-7; 11 bases are a match to TRBD2. The CDR3 totals 16 residues. Germline V CDR1 and CDR2: SGHTA, FQGNSA. J lost 3 bases, V lost 5 bases, and 9 bases had no gene match. Combining the CDR3 with reference TRBV7-2 and TRBJ2-7 gives the whole variable domain GAGVSQSPSNKVTEKGKDVELRCDPISGHTALYWYRQSLGQGLEFLIYFQGNSAPDKSGLPSDRFSAERTGGSVSTLTIQRTQQEDSAVYLCASSPGVSGRVYEQYFGPGTRLTVT.

V is TRBV12-3 or TRBV12-4 and J is TRBJ1-4, with D perhaps TRBD1 (5 bases). With 6 bases removed from V and 8 bases from J, the gap between germline ends came to 10 bases. This CDR3 has 12 residues. The CDR3 reads CASRTGGEKLFF. DNA for the CDR3: TGTGCCAGCAGAACGGGGGGGGAAAAACTGTTTTTT.

CDR3 loop: CAILPTEGPHIQYF. In DNA form, the CDR3 reads TGCGCCATCCTACCGACAGAGGGCCCCCACATTCAGTACTTC. This chain uses TRBV10-1 with TRBJ2-4; D is perhaps TRBD1 or TRBD2 (5 bases each). V was cut by 10 bases and J by 8 bases, with 21 bases left in between. CDR1 and CDR2 from the germline V gene are WNHNN and SYGVQD (reference sequence). The CDR3 loop spans 14 amino acids.

This chain's CDR3 is CASSLVRGATEAFF. Written as DNA, the CDR3 is TGCGCCAGCAGCTTGGTACGGGGGGCCACTGAAGCTTTCTTT. This chain connects TRBV5-1 to TRBJ1-1, with D perhaps matching TRBD1 (6 bases). Looked up from germline, CDR1 is SGHRS and CDR2 is YFSETQ. Deletions cut 0 bases from V and 4 bases from J, with 10 bases between. The CDR3 totals 14 residues.

This sequence joins TRBV6-5 and TRBJ2-3; 8 bases map to TRBD1. Per the germline V gene, CDR1 is MNHEY and CDR2 is SVGAGI. CDR3 length equals 14 residues. Losses at the gene ends were 2 bases for V and 4 bases for J; bases not matched to a gene: 2. CDR3 nucleotide sequence: TGTGCCAGCAGTTACCAGGGGGCCGCAGATACGCAGTATTTT. It yields the protein CASSYQGAADTQYF.

V is TRBV27 and J is TRBJ2-1, with 10 positions matching TRBD1. Germline values: CDR1 MNHEY, CDR2 SMNVEV (reference sequence). The CDR3 extends over 14 amino acids. J lost 6 bases, V lost 4 bases, and 3 bases had no gene match. CDR3 protein: CASSWGDRGNEQFF. CDR3 coding DNA: TGTGCCAGCAGTTGGGGGGACAGGGGCAATGAGCAGTTCTTC.

V and J are TRBV29-1 and TRBJ1-2; D might be TRBD1 (5 bases). Trimming removed 6 bases at V and 7 bases at J, with 21 bases between. The germline CDR1 and CDR2 sequences are SQVTM and ANQGSEA. The CDR3 is made up of 14 amino acids. For the CDR3, the DNA is TGCAGCGTACAAGAGGCCCAGGGAAGTTTTGGCTACACCTTC. The encoded protein is CSVQEAQGSFGYTF.

V and J are TRBV7-2 and TRBJ1-2; TRBD1 matches 9 bases. Germline lookup yields CDR1 SGHTA and CDR2 FQGNSA. The V gene end was trimmed by 3 bases and the J gene end by 3 bases; junction bases not matched to a gene: 5. This CDR3 contains 15 residues. The CDR3 here is CASSLDRGSYYGYTF. The CDR3 nucleotides read TGTGCCAGCAGCTTGGACAGGGGCTCATACTATGGCTACACCTTC.

The chain joins TRBV3-1 (or the pseudogene TRBV3-2) to TRBJ1-3; TRBD1 matches 7 bases. Trimming cost V 0 bases and J 6 bases; bases outside gene matches: 5. The CDR3 consists of 15 residues. The V gene's germline CDR1 is LGHDT and CDR2 YNNKEL (reference sequence). The CDR3 loop reads CASSQDPGGENTIYF. CDR3 bases: TGTGCCAGCAGCCAAGATCCAGGGGGGGAAAACACCATATATTTT.

The chain is built from TRBV29-1 and TRBJ2-1; tentatively, D is TRBD1 or TRBD2 (5 bases each). Germline V gene sequence: CDR1 SQVTM, CDR2 ANQGSEA. This CDR3 has 13 residues. V lost 4 bases and J lost 3, with 10 bases in between. The CDR3 sequence is CSVGGTDYNEQFF. CDR3 bases: TGCAGCGTTGGAGGGACGGACTACAATGAGCAGTTCTTC.

This clone was counted only a few times. The chain employs TRBV20-1 and TRBJ1-6; D is ambiguous. Germline V lookup: CDR1 DFQATT, CDR2 SNEGSKA (reference sequence). This CDR3 spans 11 amino acids. The CDR3 nucleotides read TGCAAAGGCGTTGCTAATTCACCCCTCCACTTT. Protein sequence: CKGVANSPLHF.

This sequence joins TRBV5-4 and TRBJ1-2; the D gene is possibly TRBD1 (5 bases). The CDR3 has 15 amino acids. Germline V gene data show CDR1 as SGHNT and CDR2 as YYREEE (reference sequence). The V end lost 4 bases, the J end lost 3 bases, and 16 bases lay between the germline ends. The CDR3 region is CASSTPGSVDYGYTF. As DNA, the CDR3 is TGTGCCAGCAGCACCCCAGGGAGCGTAGACTATGGCTACACCTTC.